Shown below are 20 T cell receptor beta chains from a single sample sequenced in a study of technical replicates of blood from a few donors. The table came from immunoSEQ multiplex PCR; TCRdb's copy has only in-frame clones and leaves some out. The sample has approximately 97,000 clones, 90% to 95% seen once. The sequenced sample consisted of T cells isolated from PBMCs. These receptors all come from a human donor in good health.

This clone was observed once. This chain joins TRBV5-1 and TRBJ2-5, with D hard to call. CDR1 and CDR2 from the germline V gene are SGHRS and YFSETQ. Trimming took off 0 bases at V and 3 bases at J, with 12 bases between the two ends. The CDR3 runs to 15 residues. The CDR3 coding sequence is TGCGCCAGCAGCTTGGGTTGGCAGAAGAAAGAGACCCAGTACTTC. Translating it yields CASSLGWQKKETQYF. The complete variable domain, with remaining parts taken from reference TRBV5-1 and TRBJ2-5, reads KAGVTQTPRYLIKTRGQQVTLSCSPISGHRSVSWYQQTPGQGLQFLFEYFSETQRNKGNFPGRFSGRQFSNSRSEMNVSTLELGDSALYLCASSLGWQKKETQYFGPGTRLLVL.

V usage is TRBV6-5 and J usage is TRBJ1-1; D remains ambiguous. V lost 8 bases and J 11 bases, leaving 15 bases between the germline ends. Looked up from germline, CDR1 is MNHEY and CDR2 is SVGAGI. This CDR3 is 11 amino acids long. Here the CDR3 reads CASASGISAFF. DNA of the CDR3: TGTGCCAGCGCGTCCGGGATATCGGCTTTCTTT.

The chain employs TRBV30 and TRBJ2-1, with 10 bases fitting TRBD2. Germline-derived CDR1 and CDR2 are GTSNPN and SVGIG (reference sequence). The trim removed 1 base at V and 4 bases at J, leaving 13 bases unmatched. The CDR3 extends over 18 amino acids. The DNA for the CDR3 is TGTGCCTGGAGTGACGAACCCACCCTTAGCGGGAGGTACAATGAGCAGTTCTTC. This encodes CAWSDEPTLSGRYNEQFF.

For the CDR3, the DNA is TGTGCCAGCAGCTTAGCGAGTGACAGGGCCCTAGGCTACACCTTC. Amino acids: CASSLASDRALGYTF. The chain carries TRBV7-8 and TRBJ1-2; TRBD1 matches 7 bases. The germline CDR1 and CDR2 sequences are SGHVS and FQNEAQ. Losses at the gene ends were 0 bases for V and 8 bases for J; bases not matched to a gene: 9. The CDR3 runs to 15 residues.

V usage is TRBV7-9 and J usage is TRBJ2-1, with unresolved D. Germline V lookup: CDR1 SEHNR, CDR2 FQNEAQ (reference sequence). Trimming pared 1 base from V and 2 bases from J, leaving 3 bases between. CDR3 size: 13 residues. The chain's CDR3 is CASSLVAYNEQFF. CDR3 nucleotides: TGTGCCAGCAGCTTAGTCGCCTACAATGAGCAGTTCTTC.

The rearrangement joins TRBV7-3 to TRBJ2-5, with TRBD1 identical over 9 bases. With 5 bases clipped from V and 6 bases from J, the junction kept 7 bases outside the gene matches. The V gene's germline CDR1 is SGHTA and CDR2 FQGTGA. This CDR3 is built from 14 residues. The CDR3 bases are TGTGCCAGCAGCCCCGGACAGGGGAGAAAGACCCAGTACTTC. Protein: CASSPGQGRKTQYF.

The chain carries TRBV5-8 and TRBJ2-5; TRBD1 agrees at 11 bases. The CDR3 is 16 residues long. Per germline, CDR1 SGHTS and CDR2 YDEGEE. The V gene end was trimmed by 4 bases and the J gene end by 7 bases; junction bases not matched to a gene: 12. The CDR3 nucleotides are TGTGCCAGCAGCGCCTACGGGGGACAGGGGGATCCGACCCAGTACTTC. Translating gives CASSAYGGQGDPTQYF.

The genes are TRBV7-8 and TRBJ2-7; D perhaps matches TRBD1 (5 bases). Germline V gives CDR1 SGHVS, CDR2 FQNEAQ. V lost 5 bases and J lost 3, with 8 bases in between. The CDR3 is 12 amino acids. The CDR3 sequence: CASSHDSYEQYF. DNA for the CDR3: TGTGCCAGCAGCCACGACAGCTACGAGCAGTACTTC.

V is TRBV21-1 and J is TRBJ1-2; the table's TRBD1 call for D was not verified on the DNA. TRBV21-1 is a known pseudogene. The CDR3 extends over 18 amino acids. CDR3 loop: CASSKPDPLLDSNYGYTF. The DNA of the CDR3 is TGTGCCAGCAGCAAGCCCGATCCTCTTTTGGACAGTAACTATGGCTACACCTTC.

This clone was picked up one time. V and J are TRBV6-4 and TRBJ2-3; no reliable D call. The CDR3 has 14 residues. V lost 3 bases and J lost 3, with 10 bases in between. Germline CDR1 MRHNA, CDR2 SNTAGT. The CDR3 bases are TGTGCCAGCAGTGAACGGCTAGAAACAGATACGCAGTATTTT. This gives the protein CASSERLETDTQYF.

The sample holds one count of this clone. The rearrangement joins TRBV29-1 to TRBJ2-7; D perhaps matches TRBD1 (6 bases). This CDR3 is built from 15 residues. Between the trimmed V and J ends, which lost 0 bases and 0 bases, there was a span of 12 bases. Germline-derived CDR1 and CDR2 are SQVTM and ANQGSEA. The CDR3 region is CSVEDDRTGSYEQYF. CDR3 nucleotide sequence: TGCAGCGTTGAAGATGACAGGACGGGCTCCTACGAGCAGTACTTC.

This chain connects TRBV28 to TRBJ1-5, with D tentatively TRBD1 (5 bases). The CDR3 sequence is 15 residues long. Trimming took 3 bases from V and 9 from J, leaving 18 bases between them. Germline CDR1 is MDHEN and CDR2 is SYDVKM. The chain's CDR3 is CASSFLESRGRPQHF. CDR3 DNA: TGTGCCAGCAGTTTTTTAGAGTCCCGGGGGAGGCCCCAGCATTTT.

V usage is TRBV5-1 and J usage is TRBJ1-1; 8 nucleotides agree with TRBD1. The length of the CDR3 is 17 residues. The V gene end was trimmed by 0 bases and the J gene end by 1 base; junction bases not matched to a gene: 8. Germline V gene data show CDR1 as SGHRS and CDR2 as YFSETQ. In DNA, the CDR3 is TGCGCCAGCAGCTTGGCAGGGGGCACAAGGGGGAACACTGAAGCTTTCTTT. This sequence encodes CASSLAGGTRGNTEAFF.

The chain combines TRBV6-5 with TRBJ2-1; no reliable D call. The CDR3 sequence is 11 residues long. V was cut by 4 bases and J by 9 bases, with 7 bases left in between. Germline V gene lookup returns CDR1 MNHEY and CDR2 SVGAGI. The CDR3, as DNA: TGTGCCAGCAGTTCCTCCTTTGAGCAGTTCTTC. The encoded protein is CASSSSFEQFF.

This sequence joins TRBV27 and TRBJ2-1; TRBD1 aligns across 10 bases. This CDR3 contains 15 residues. J lost 8 bases, V lost 2 bases, and 6 bases had no gene match. Looked up from germline, CDR1 is MNHEY and CDR2 is SMNVEV (reference sequence). The CDR3 spells CASSLGQGVFYEQFF. The DNA of the CDR3 is TGTGCCAGCAGTTTAGGACAGGGGGTTTTCTATGAGCAGTTCTTC.

The V call is TRBV6-4, the J call TRBJ2-2; 8 bases agree with TRBD2. Germline V gene data show CDR1 as MRHNA and CDR2 as SNTAGT. CDR3 size: 17 residues. V dropped 2 bases and J dropped 6; count of bases not matched to a gene: 11. In DNA, the CDR3 is TGTGCCAGCAGTGACCATATGTTAGCGGGAATATCCGGGGAGCTGTTTTTT. This codes for CASSDHMLAGISGELFF.

This clone was picked up one time. For the CDR3, the DNA is TGTGCCAGCACCGCCGGGAGGGGCCCGGGCTACACCTTC. Residues: CASTAGRGPGYTF. This chain connects TRBV11-3 to TRBJ1-2; D is possibly TRBD1 (5 bases). There are 13 residues in the CDR3. Germline values: CDR1 SGHNT, CDR2 YENEEA. V shed 7 bases and J shed 8 bases, with 17 bases lying between them.

The chain carries TRBV5-1 and TRBJ2-3; 11 positions match TRBD2. The CDR3 has 18 amino acids. The ends lost 4 bases at V and 1 base at J; junction bases unmatched: 11. Germline V gene lookup returns CDR1 SGHRS and CDR2 YFSETQ. CDR3 nucleotide sequence: TGCGCCAGCAGCCCCTTAGCGGGAGGGCATGTGGGCACAGATACGCAGTATTTT. This gives the protein CASSPLAGGHVGTDTQYF. Together with reference TRBV5-1 and TRBJ2-3, the CDR3 gives the full variable domain: KAGVTQTPRYLIKTRGQQVTLSCSPISGHRSVSWYQQTPGQGLQFLFEYFSETQRNKGNFPGRFSGRQFSNSRSEMNVSTLELGDSALYLCASSPLAGGHVGTDTQYFGPGTRLTVL.

This chain uses TRBV5-4 with TRBJ2-5; 9 bases align to TRBD1. With V trimmed by 3 bases and J by 5 bases, 5 bases remained unmatched. This CDR3 is 14 amino acids long. Per the germline V gene, CDR1 is SGHNT and CDR2 is YYREEE (reference sequence). Here the CDR3 reads CASSSQGAAETQYF. For the CDR3, the DNA is TGTGCCAGCAGCTCACAGGGGGCTGCGGAGACCCAGTACTTC.

The V gene is TRBV2, the J gene TRBJ1-4; TRBD1 is a possible D gene (5 bases). There are 14 residues in the CDR3. The germline V gene has CDR1 SNHLY and CDR2 FYNNEI. V was pared by 10 bases and J by 4 bases, with 16 bases between. This CDR3 is CAIILRQSNEKLFF. The DNA of the CDR3 is TGTGCCATCATATTGAGACAGAGTAATGAAAAACTGTTTTTT.